Following are 21 T cell receptor beta chains from one sample sequenced in a study of T cell clonality in common variable immunodeficiency. Produced via immunoSEQ multiplex PCR; TCRdb's table is partial and in-frame only. The sample is made up of over 50,000 clones, none counted only once. The material sequenced was peripheral blood mononuclear cells. The source is a person aged 18 to 70 in good health.

In this sample, this clone turned up many times. The covered CDR3 bases are TGTGCCATTTCGTCGAACAGGGGGGCTATTGACGACTATGGC. As protein: CAISSNRGAIDDYG. The full CDR3 protein reads CAISSNRGAIDDYGYTF. This chain uses TRBV2 with TRBJ1-2; 8 bases fit TRBD1. The CDR3 end lies 3 residues beyond the end of the read and is filled in from the germline J gene. The CDR3 consists of 17 residues. Germline V gene sequence: CDR1 SNHLY, CDR2 FYNNEI. V shed 10 bases and J 3 bases; nucleotides not matched to a gene: 19. The whole variable domain, remainder taken from reference TRBV2 and TRBJ1-2, is EPEVTQTPSHQVTQMGQEVILRCVPISNHLYFYWYRQILGQKVEFLVSFYNNEISEKSEIFDDQFSVERPDGSNFTLKIRSTKLEDSAMYFCAISSNRGAIDDYGYTFGSGTRLTVV.

At least ten counts were recorded for this clone. CDR3 DNA, as far as it was read: TGCGCCAGCAGCTTGGCGACTAGCGGGGGCTACGAG. Its protein product is CASSLATSGGYE. The whole CDR3 protein reads CASSLATSGGYEQYF. V is TRBV5-1 and J is TRBJ2-7; 12 nucleotides match TRBD2. Read data end 3 residues before the CDR3 end; the end is taken from the germline J gene. The CDR3 is made up of 15 amino acids. Germline V lookup: CDR1 SGHRS, CDR2 YFSETQ. V gave up 0 bases and J gave up 3 bases; unmatched junction bases: 1.

This clone came up many times. The sequenced CDR3 bases are TGTGCCAGCAGCTCATGGACGGGGACCGGGGAG. Translation: CASSSWTGTGE. The entire CDR3 reads CASSSWTGTGELFF. This rearrangement joins TRBV7-3 to TRBJ2-2, with D possibly TRBD2 on 5 matching bases. Sequencing ends 3 residues short of the CDR3 end; the germline J gene provides the rest. Germline lookup yields CDR1 SGHTA and CDR2 FQGTGA. The CDR3 consists of 14 residues. V was trimmed by 4 bases and J by 5 bases, leaving 11 bases between them. Full variable domain (outside the CDR3, taken from reference TRBV7-3 and TRBJ2-2): GAGVSQTPSNKVTEKGKYVELRCDPISGHTALYWYRQSLGQGPEFLIYFQGTGAADDSGLPNDRFFAVRPEGSVSTLKIQRTERGDSAVYLCASSSWTGTGELFFGEGSRLTVL.

This clone was seen a handful of times. The read gets to within 3 residues of the CDR3 end, and the germline J gene fills in the rest. The chain combines TRBV6-2 or TRBV6-3 with TRBJ1-5; a weak D match, TRBD1 (5 bases). In germline, CDR1 is MNHEY, CDR2 SVGEGT. V dropped 10 bases and J dropped 4 bases, with 20 bases sitting between them. The CDR3 has 15 amino acids. CDR3: CATSGVRAGNQPQHF. The DNA read from the CDR3 is TGTGCCACAAGCGGGGTCAGGGCGGGTAATCAGCCC.

Many counts were recorded for this clone. The sequence runs out 3 residues before the end of the CDR3; the remainder is reconstructed from the germline J gene. The chain carries TRBV19 and TRBJ2-7; 10 nucleotides match TRBD1. This CDR3 has 14 amino acids. Trimming removed 4 bases from V and 3 bases from J; junction bases left unmatched: 3. Germline lookup yields CDR1 LNHDA and CDR2 SQIVND (reference sequence). The covered CDR3 bases are TGTGCCAGTAGTACCGGGACAGGGGTCTACGAG. Protein: CASSTGTGVYE. The full-length CDR3 reads as CASSTGTGVYEQYF.

This clone was counted at least ten times. The read ends 3 residues early relative to the CDR3; the germline J gene fills the gap. The chain joins TRBV7-2 to TRBJ1-1, with TRBD1 matching over 7 bases. Trimming removed 5 bases from V and 6 bases from J; junction bases left unmatched: 6. The CDR3 is 13 residues long. Germline CDR1 reads SGHTA; CDR2 reads FQGNSA. CDR3 amino acids: CASSRGQVSEAFF. The sequenced CDR3 bases are TGTGCCAGCAGCCGCGGACAGGTCTCTGAA.

This clone was observed at least ten times. The read gets to within 3 residues of the CDR3 end, and the germline J gene fills in the rest. The V gene is TRBV7-2, the J gene TRBJ2-1, with D perhaps matching TRBD1 (6 bases). V dropped 5 bases and J dropped 3 bases, with 11 bases sitting between them. CDR1 is SGHTA and CDR2 is FQGNSA in the germline V gene. The CDR3 covers 14 residues. CDR3 bases read: TGTGCCAGCAGCCCGGACAGTTTCTACAATGAG. It yields the protein CASSPDSFYNE. The whole CDR3 region reads CASSPDSFYNEQFF.

This clone has a count of ten or more. The read gets to within 3 residues of the CDR3 end, and the germline J gene fills in the rest. The chain recombines TRBV5-1 with TRBJ2-3, with 10 bases matching TRBD1. Germline loops: CDR1 SGHRS, CDR2 YFSETQ. CDR3 length equals 15 residues. J lost 5 bases, V lost 4 bases, and 7 bases had no gene match. CDR3 protein: CASSTRTGGVDTQYF. Incomplete CDR3 DNA: TGCGCCAGCAGCACGCGGACAGGGGGGGTAGATACG.

This clone was counted many times. The DNA ends 3 residues before the CDR3 does, and the rest of the CDR3 is filled in from the germline J gene. The chain joins TRBV7-2 to TRBJ1-5; 8 bases agree with TRBD1. This CDR3 has 15 residues. Germline trimming cut 6 bases from V and 1 base from J; bases unmatched to any gene: 5. CDR1 and CDR2 from the germline V gene are SGHTA and FQGNSA. The covered CDR3 bases are TGTGCCAGCAGACCTAGGACAGGGAGCAATCAGCCC. Its protein product is CASRPRTGSNQP. The full CDR3 protein reads CASRPRTGSNQPQHF.

This clone was seen many times. From the germline J gene comes the end of the CDR3, since the read stops 3 residues before it. This chain joins TRBV18 and TRBJ2-7; a weak D match, TRBD2 (5 bases). The CDR3 sequence is 16 residues long. V shed 6 bases and J shed 1 base, with 19 bases lying between them. Germline V gene sequence: CDR1 KGHSH, CDR2 LQKENI. CDR3 bases read: TGTGCCAGCTCCCTACGAGAGGGTTATGGGTCCTACGAG. Amino acid sequence: CASSLREGYGSYE. The full CDR3 protein reads CASSLREGYGSYEQYF.

This clone has a handful of counts. The sequenced fragment ends 3 residues before the CDR3 boundary, so the rest is inferred from the germline J gene. The chain combines TRBV7-9 with TRBJ2-3; 9 bases are a match to TRBD1. In germline, CDR1 is SEHNR, CDR2 FQNEAQ (reference sequence). The CDR3 has 15 residues. Germline trimming cut 4 bases from V and 4 bases from J; bases unmatched to any gene: 6. The sequenced CDR3 bases are TGTGCCAGCAGCTCGTGGGACAGGGTCCCAGATACG. Translation: CASSSWDRVPDT. The CDR3 in full is CASSSWDRVPDTQYF.

This clone was seen many times. The CDR3 is cut off 3 residues early in the read; its end comes from the germline J gene. The gene calls are TRBV15 and TRBJ2-7, with D tentatively TRBD2 (5 bases). The CDR3 has 17 amino acids. Trimming removed 0 bases from V and 0 bases from J, with 15 bases in between. CDR1 and CDR2 (germline): LNHNV, YYDKDF (reference sequence). The CDR3 loop reads CATSRDLAGEFSYEQYF. The CDR3 DNA, read in part, is TGTGCCACCAGCAGAGATCTAGCAGGAGAGTTCTCCTACGAG.

Comments on this clone: The read comes to an end 3 residues before the CDR3 does, leaving the germline J gene to fill in the end. The chain carries TRBV2 and TRBJ1-1, with a possible D match to TRBD1 (5 bases). Germline-derived CDR1 and CDR2 are SNHLY and FYNNEI. The CDR3 length is 14 residues. The germline V and J ends were trimmed by 4 bases and 0 bases, with 9 bases remaining between them. Incomplete CDR3 DNA: TGTGCCAGCAGTGTGGGGCAGATGAACACTGAA. This sequence encodes CASSVGQMNTE. The entire CDR3 reads CASSVGQMNTEAFF.

The sample holds many counts of this clone. The read gets to within 3 residues of the CDR3 end, and the germline J gene fills in the rest. The chain couples TRBV5-1 to TRBJ1-2; 11 bases are a match to TRBD1. This CDR3 spans 15 amino acids. After removal of 3 bases from V and 7 bases from J, the junction contained 8 bases not matched to a gene. Germline-derived CDR1 and CDR2 are SGHRS and YFSETQ. The sequenced part of the CDR3 DNA is TGCGCCAGCAGCTCCGGACAGGGGGCGCCTTCTGGC. Its translation: CASSSGQGAPSG. The entire CDR3 protein reads CASSSGQGAPSGYTF.

In this sample, this clone is medium-sized (0.01 to 0.1%). The observed sequence ends 3 residues before the CDR3 terminus, with the missing tail filled in from the germline J gene. The chain joins TRBV2 to TRBJ1-3; D remains unclear. V lost 1 base to trimming and J lost 0 bases, with 10 bases between them. The CDR3 totals 16 residues. Germline-derived CDR1 and CDR2 are SNHLY and FYNNEI. The CDR3 loop reads CASSEVTEVSGNTIYF. The sequenced CDR3 bases are TGTGCCAGCAGTGAAGTTACTGAAGTCTCTGGAAACACC.

This clone was found many times. The CDR3 end lies 3 residues beyond the end of the read and is filled in from the germline J gene. The V call is TRBV2, the J call TRBJ2-3; 9 bases are a match to TRBD1. Trimming at V came to 4 bases and at J to 6 bases, leaving 8 bases not matched to a gene. Germline CDR1 and CDR2: SNHLY and FYNNEI. CDR3 length equals 15 residues. CDR3 DNA, as far as it was read: TGTGCCAGCAGTGGATTGGACAGGGGTGTGGATACG. Translation gives CASSGLDRGVDT. The entire CDR3 protein is CASSGLDRGVDTQYF.

This clone showed up many times. Sequencing ends 3 residues short of the CDR3 end; the germline J gene provides the rest. The chain is built from TRBV7-3 and TRBJ2-5; D is possibly TRBD2 (5 bases). Germline loops: CDR1 SGHTA, CDR2 FQGTGA. The CDR3 runs 14 residues. V was shortened by 2 bases and J by 7 bases, with 14 bases between the two germline ends. CDR3: CASSLAARSGTQYF. The CDR3 DNA, read in part, is TGTGCCAGCAGCTTAGCGGCACGAAGCGGGACC.

This clone was counted ten times or more. The read falls 3 residues short of the CDR3 end, and the missing part is taken from the germline J gene. V usage is TRBV19 and J usage is TRBJ1-5; TRBD1 might be the D (5 bases). The CDR3 covers 17 residues. Deletions cut 1 base from V and 6 bases from J, with 19 bases between. Germline V gene data show CDR1 as LNHDA and CDR2 as SQIVND (reference sequence). The CDR3 is CASSIGAGQGRAQPQHF. The sequenced part of the CDR3 DNA is TGTGCCAGTAGTATAGGGGCTGGGCAGGGTCGAGCTCAGCCC.

CDR3 residues: CASSSGLELFF. The part of the CDR3 DNA that was read is TGTGCCAGCAGCTCGGGACTTGAG. The chain carries TRBV11-3 and TRBJ2-2, with D possibly matching TRBD2 (6 bases). The CDR3 end is not reached by the read, which stops 3 residues before it; the germline J gene fills it in. CDR1 and CDR2 (germline): SGHNT, YENEEA. CDR3 length: 11 amino acids.

The sample holds many counts of this clone. The sequenced fragment ends 3 residues before the CDR3 boundary, so the rest is inferred from the germline J gene. The chain is built from TRBV20-1 and TRBJ2-5; 11 bases line up with TRBD2. Germline CDR1 is DFQATT and CDR2 is SNEGSKA (reference sequence). CDR3 length: 13 residues. V lost 7 bases and J lost 5; bases outside the gene matches: 6. Partial CDR3 DNA: TGCAGTGGTCTAGCGGGAGGTACTGAGACC. It encodes CSGLAGGTET. The CDR3, in full, reads CSGLAGGTETQYF.

In this sample, this clone turned up many times. Coverage ceases 3 residues before the CDR3 finishes, and the germline J gene fills in the end. V and J are TRBV30 and TRBJ2-2; a possible D gene is TRBD2 (5 bases). The CDR3 length is 13 residues. Germline V gives CDR1 GTSNPN, CDR2 SVGIG (reference sequence). CDR3 sequence: CAWSRGADEKLFF. The covered CDR3 bases are TGTGCCTGGAGTCGGGGAGCTGATGAAAAG.